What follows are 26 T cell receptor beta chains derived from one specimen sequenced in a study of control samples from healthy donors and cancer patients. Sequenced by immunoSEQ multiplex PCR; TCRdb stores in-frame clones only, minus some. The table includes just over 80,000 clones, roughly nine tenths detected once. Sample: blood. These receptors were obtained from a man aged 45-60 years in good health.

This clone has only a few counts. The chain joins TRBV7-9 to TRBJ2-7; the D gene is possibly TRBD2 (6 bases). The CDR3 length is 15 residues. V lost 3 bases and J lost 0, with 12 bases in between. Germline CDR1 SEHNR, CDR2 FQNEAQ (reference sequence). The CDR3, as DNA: TGTGCCAGCAGCTTTTCGCTAGCGTCCTCCTACGAGCAGTACTTC. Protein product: CASSFSLASSYEQYF.

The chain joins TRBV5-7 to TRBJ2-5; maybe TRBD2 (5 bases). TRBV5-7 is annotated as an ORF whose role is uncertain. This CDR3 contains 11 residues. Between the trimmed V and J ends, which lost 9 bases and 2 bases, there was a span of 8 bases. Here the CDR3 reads CATGVQETQYF. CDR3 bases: TGTGCCACCGGGGTTCAAGAGACCCAGTACTTC.

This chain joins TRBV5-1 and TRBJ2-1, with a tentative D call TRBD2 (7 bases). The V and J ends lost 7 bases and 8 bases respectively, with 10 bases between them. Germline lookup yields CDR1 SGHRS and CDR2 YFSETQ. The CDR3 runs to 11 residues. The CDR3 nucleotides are TGCGCCAGCGCGGGGGCTTATGAGCAGTTCTTC. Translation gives CASAGAYEQFF.

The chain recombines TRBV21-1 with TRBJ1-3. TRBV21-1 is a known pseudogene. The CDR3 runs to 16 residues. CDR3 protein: CASSPQGGRIGNTIYF. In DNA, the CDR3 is TGTGCCAGCAGTCCCCAAGGAGGACGGATTGGAAACACCATATATTTT.

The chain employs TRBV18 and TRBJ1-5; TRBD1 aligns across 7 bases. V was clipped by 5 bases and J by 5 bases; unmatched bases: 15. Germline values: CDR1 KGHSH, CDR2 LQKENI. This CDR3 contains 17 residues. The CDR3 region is CASSSDRDEQTHQPQHF. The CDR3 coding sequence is TGTGCCAGCTCATCTGACAGGGACGAACAAACTCATCAGCCCCAGCATTTT.

The CDR3 loop is CASSPVTQGGGYGYTF. CDR3 in DNA: TGTGCCAGCAGCCCTGTGACGCAGGGAGGGGGCTATGGCTACACCTTC. This chain uses TRBV7-6 with TRBJ1-2; D perhaps matches TRBD1 (6 bases). The CDR3 runs to 16 residues. Germline CDR1 and CDR2: SGHVS and FNYEAQ. V dropped 5 bases and J dropped 4 bases, with 20 bases sitting between them.

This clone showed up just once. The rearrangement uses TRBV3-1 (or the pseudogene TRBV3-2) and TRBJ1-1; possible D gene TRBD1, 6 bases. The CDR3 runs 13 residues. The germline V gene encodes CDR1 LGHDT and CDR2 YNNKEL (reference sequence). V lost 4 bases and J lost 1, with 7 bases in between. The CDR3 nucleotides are TGTGCCAGCAGCCCGACAGGGAACACTGAAGCTTTCTTT. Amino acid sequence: CASSPTGNTEAFF.

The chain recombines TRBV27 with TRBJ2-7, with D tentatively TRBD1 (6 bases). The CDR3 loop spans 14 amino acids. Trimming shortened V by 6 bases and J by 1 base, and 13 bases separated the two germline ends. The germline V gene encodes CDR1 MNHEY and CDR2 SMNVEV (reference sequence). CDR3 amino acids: CASSPLDSSYEQYF. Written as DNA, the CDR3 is TGTGCCAGCAGCCCTCTGGACAGTTCCTACGAGCAGTACTTC.

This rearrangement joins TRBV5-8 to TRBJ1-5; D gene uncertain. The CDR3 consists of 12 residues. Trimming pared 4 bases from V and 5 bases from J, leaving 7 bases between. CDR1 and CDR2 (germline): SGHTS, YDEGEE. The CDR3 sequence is CASSKRDQPQHF. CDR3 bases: TGTGCCAGCAGCAAACGGGATCAGCCCCAGCATTTT.

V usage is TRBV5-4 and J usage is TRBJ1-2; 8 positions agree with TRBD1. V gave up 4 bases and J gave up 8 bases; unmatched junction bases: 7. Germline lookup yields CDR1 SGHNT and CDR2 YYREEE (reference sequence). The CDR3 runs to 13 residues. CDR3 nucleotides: TGTGCCAGCAGCCCCAGGGGGGACAGGGGCTACACCTTC. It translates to CASSPRGDRGYTF.

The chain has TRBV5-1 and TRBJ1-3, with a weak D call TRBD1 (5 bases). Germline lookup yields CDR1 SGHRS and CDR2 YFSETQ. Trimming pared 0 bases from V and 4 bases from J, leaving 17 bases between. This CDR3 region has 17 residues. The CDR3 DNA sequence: TGCGCCAGCAGCTTGGCGGTCGGGGGTTCGTCAGGAAACACCATATATTTT. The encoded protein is CASSLAVGGSSGNTIYF. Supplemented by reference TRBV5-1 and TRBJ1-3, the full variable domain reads KAGVTQTPRYLIKTRGQQVTLSCSPISGHRSVSWYQQTPGQGLQFLFEYFSETQRNKGNFPGRFSGRQFSNSRSEMNVSTLELGDSALYLCASSLAVGGSSGNTIYFGEGSWLTVV.

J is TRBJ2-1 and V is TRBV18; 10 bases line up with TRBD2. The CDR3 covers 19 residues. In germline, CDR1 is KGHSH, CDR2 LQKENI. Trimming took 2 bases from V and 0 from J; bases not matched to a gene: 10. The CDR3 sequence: CASSPNSELAGSSYNEQFF. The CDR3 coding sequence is TGTGCCAGCTCACCAAACAGTGAACTAGCGGGGAGCTCCTACAATGAGCAGTTCTTC.

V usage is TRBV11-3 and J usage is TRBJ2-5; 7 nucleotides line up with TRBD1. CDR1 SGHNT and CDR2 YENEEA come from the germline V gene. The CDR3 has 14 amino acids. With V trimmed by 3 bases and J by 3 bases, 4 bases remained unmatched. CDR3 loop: CASSFYRGKETQYF. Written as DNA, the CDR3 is TGTGCCAGCAGCTTCTACAGGGGAAAAGAGACCCAGTACTTC.

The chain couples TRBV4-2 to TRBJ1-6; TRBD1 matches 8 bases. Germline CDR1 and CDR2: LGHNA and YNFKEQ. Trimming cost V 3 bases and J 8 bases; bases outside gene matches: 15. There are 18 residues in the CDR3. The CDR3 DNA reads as TGTGCCAGCAGCCACCTAACTTTTGGACAGGGCGAGGATTCACCCCTCCACTTT. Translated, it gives CASSHLTFGQGEDSPLHF.

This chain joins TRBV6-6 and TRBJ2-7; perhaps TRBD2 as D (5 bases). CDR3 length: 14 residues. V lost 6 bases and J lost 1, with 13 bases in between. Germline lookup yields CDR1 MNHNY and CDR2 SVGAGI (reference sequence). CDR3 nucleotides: TGTGCCAGCAGGTTAGAGGGCCCTTCCTACGAGCAGTACTTC. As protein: CASRLEGPSYEQYF.

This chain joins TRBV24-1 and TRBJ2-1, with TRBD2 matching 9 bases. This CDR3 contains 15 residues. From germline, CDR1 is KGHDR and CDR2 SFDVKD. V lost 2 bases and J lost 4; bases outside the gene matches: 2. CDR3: CATSDSSGAYNEQFF. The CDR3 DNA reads TGTGCCACCAGTGATTCTAGCGGGGCTTACAATGAGCAGTTCTTC.

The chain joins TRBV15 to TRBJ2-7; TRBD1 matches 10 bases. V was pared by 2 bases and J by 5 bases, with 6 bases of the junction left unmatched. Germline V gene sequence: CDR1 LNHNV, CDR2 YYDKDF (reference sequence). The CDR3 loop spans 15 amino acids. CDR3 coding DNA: TGTGCCACCAGCAGACTCGACAGGGGGCTTGACGAGCAGTACTTC. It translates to CATSRLDRGLDEQYF.

In DNA, the CDR3 is TGTGCCAGCTCGGATCGACAGCAAGAGACCCAGTACTTC. Translated: CASSDRQQETQYF. The gene calls are TRBV18 and TRBJ2-5, with a possible D match to TRBD1 (5 bases). V was pared by 6 bases and J by 2 bases, with 10 bases between. Germline V CDR1 and CDR2: KGHSH, LQKENI. The CDR3 runs 13 residues.

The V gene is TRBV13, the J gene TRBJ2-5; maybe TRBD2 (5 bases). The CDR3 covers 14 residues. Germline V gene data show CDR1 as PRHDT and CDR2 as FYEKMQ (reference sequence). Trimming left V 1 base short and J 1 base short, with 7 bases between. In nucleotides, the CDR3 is TGTGCCAGCAGCTTAGATGGGAGCCAAGAGACCCAGTACTTC. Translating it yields CASSLDGSQETQYF.

In nucleotides, the CDR3 is TGTGCCAGCAGTGAAGTCCGGGGGAAAAGCAATCAGCCCCAGCATTTT. Its translation: CASSEVRGKSNQPQHF. The chain is built from TRBV6-1 and TRBJ1-5; a weak D match, TRBD1 (5 bases). CDR1 is MNHNS and CDR2 is SASEGT in the germline V gene. V shed 1 base and J shed 1 base, with 11 bases lying between them. The CDR3 consists of 16 residues.

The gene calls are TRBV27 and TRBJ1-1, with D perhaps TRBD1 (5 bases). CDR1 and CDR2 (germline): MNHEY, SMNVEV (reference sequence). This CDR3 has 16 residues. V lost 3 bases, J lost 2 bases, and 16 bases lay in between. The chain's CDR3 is CASSFSGPGGNTEAFF. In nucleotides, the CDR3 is TGTGCCAGCAGTTTCTCGGGGCCCGGGGGAAACACTGAAGCTTTCTTT.

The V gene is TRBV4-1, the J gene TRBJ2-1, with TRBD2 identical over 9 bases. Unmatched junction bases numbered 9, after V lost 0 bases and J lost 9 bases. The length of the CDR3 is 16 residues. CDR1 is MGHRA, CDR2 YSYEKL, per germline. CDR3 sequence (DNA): TGCGCCAGCAGCCAAGATCTAGCTAGCGGGAACGGTGAGCAGTTCTTC. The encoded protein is CASSQDLASGNGEQFF.

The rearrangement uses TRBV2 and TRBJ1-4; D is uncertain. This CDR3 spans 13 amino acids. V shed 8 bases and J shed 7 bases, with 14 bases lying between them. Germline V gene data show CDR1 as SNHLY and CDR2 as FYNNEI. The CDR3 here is CASRRQLGEKLFF. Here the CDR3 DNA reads TGTGCCAGCCGAAGGCAGTTAGGTGAAAAACTGTTTTTT.

The CDR3: CASSSQDGTLETQYF. As DNA, the CDR3 is TGTGCCAGCAGTTCCCAGGACGGAACTTTAGAGACCCAGTACTTC. The genes are TRBV27 and TRBJ2-5; no definite D call. The CDR3 is 15 residues long. With 4 bases removed from V and 4 bases from J, the gap between germline ends came to 16 bases. The germline V gene has CDR1 MNHEY and CDR2 SMNVEV (reference sequence).

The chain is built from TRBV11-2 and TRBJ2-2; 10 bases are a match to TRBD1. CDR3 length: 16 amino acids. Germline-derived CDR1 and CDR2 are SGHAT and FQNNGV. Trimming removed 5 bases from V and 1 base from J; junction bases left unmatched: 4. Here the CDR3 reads CASSPWDRGNTGELFF. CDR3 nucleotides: TGTGCCAGCAGCCCCTGGGACAGGGGGAACACCGGGGAGCTGTTTTTT.

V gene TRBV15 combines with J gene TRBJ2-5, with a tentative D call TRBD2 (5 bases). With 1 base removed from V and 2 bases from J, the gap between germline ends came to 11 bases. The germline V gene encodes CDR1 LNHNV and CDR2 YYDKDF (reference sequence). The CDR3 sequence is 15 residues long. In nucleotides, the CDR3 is TGTGCCACCAGCAGAGTCGGACTGGGTCAAGAGACCCAGTACTTC. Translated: CATSRVGLGQETQYF.